This T cell receptor beta chain appears in the sequencing data of a study of cytomegalovirus exposure and HLA in healthy donors. Both 60 Vbeta primers and 13 Jbeta primers went into the PCR. Produced via immunoSEQ multiplex PCR; TCRdb's table is partial and in-frame only. The sample contains about 99,000 clones, 10% of which appear only once. About this clone: The antigen remains undetermined.

Overall study findings and caveats: Most likely, a cluster of highly shared sequence variants arose as a sequencing artifact. Later work found most CMV-associated TCR beta chains apparently HLA-restricted. Most TCR sequences were rare, but some public TCRs occurred in many donors.

The sample taken for sequencing was PBMCs. This TCR was sampled from a man between 40 and 49 years old in good health and CMV-seropositive.

The CDR3 loop reads CASSFGQGMDGYTF. CDR3 nucleotide sequence: TGTGCCAGCAGTTTCGGACAGGGAATGGATGGCTACACCTTC. V is TRBV27 and J is TRBJ1-2; 8 bases agree with TRBD1. The CDR3 loop spans 14 amino acids. With 3 bases clipped from V and 6 bases from J, the junction kept 6 bases outside the gene matches. CDR1 MNHEY and CDR2 SMNVEV come from the germline V gene (reference sequence).